These T cell receptor beta chains were read from a single sample in a study of CD8 T cells in ankylosing spondylitis. Using its own MiXCR run on the 5' RACE reads, TCRdb lists one record per CDR3 protein. The sample has fewer than 130,000 distinct CDR3 sequences, 24% seen once. Sequencing was carried out using synovial fluid, either unsorted or a sorted T cell fraction (not recorded which). These receptors came from a male donor with ankylosing spondylitis. Each CDR3 is given with its conserved first and last residue. Each record gives: clone size, J gene, D gene, V gene, CDR3 DNA, CDR3 protein. D genes are given only for firm matches. Rows may omit the clone size; those that give it use once, few, many or a size class.

. | TRBJ2-5 | . | TRBV7-9 | TGTGCCAGCAGCTTAATAGGGCTCCAAGAGACCCAGTACTTC | CASSLIGLQETQYF
. | TRBJ2-3 | . | TRBV7-6 | TGTGCCAGCAGCTTAGGGGATCCGGAAGATACGCAGTATTTT | CASSLGDPEDTQYF
. | TRBJ2-2 | TRBD2 | TRBV7-8 | TGTGCCAGCAGCTTGGCGGGACTAGCCTCCCCCGGGGAGCTGTTTTTT | CASSLAGLASPGELFF
. | TRBJ2-1 | . | TRBV20-1 | TGCAGTGCTAGACTAGCGAGGGGGGAGCAGTTCTTC | CSARLARGEQFF
many | TRBJ1-2 | . | TRBV15 | TGTGCCACCAGCAGAGGGGGGGACGGCTATGGCTACACCTTC | CATSRGGDGYGYTF
. | TRBJ2-3 | . | TRBV20-1 | TGCAGTGTCGGACTCCCTTCTAGCACAGATACGCAGTATTTT | CSVGLPSSTDTQYF
medium-sized | TRBJ2-1 | TRBD2 | TRBV20-1 | TGCAGTGCGAAGACGAGCGGGGGCTACAATGAGCAGTTCTTC | CSAKTSGGYNEQFF
. | TRBJ2-7 | TRBD1 | TRBV20-1 | TGCAGTGCTAGAGCTCCCACCGGGACAGGGGGGAGAGAGCAGTACTTC | CSARAPTGTGGREQYF
few | TRBJ2-3 | TRBD2 | TRBV11-2 | TGTGCCAGCAGCTTAGACCTAGCTAGCGGAAGCACAGATACGCAGTATTTT | CASSLDLASGSTDTQYF
few | TRBJ1-4 | . | TRBV11-2 | TGTGCCAGCAGCTTAGATGGGGTTGGTAATGAAAAACTGTTTTTT | CASSLDGVGNEKLFF
many | TRBJ2-3 | . | TRBV18 | TGTGCCAGCTCACCACCGCAGGGCACAGATACGCAGTATTTT | CASSPPQGTDTQYF
few | TRBJ2-4 | . | TRBV14 | TGTGCCAGCAGTCGGACAGAGGCCAAAAACATTCAGTACTTC | CASSRTEAKNIQYF
. | TRBJ1-5 | . | TRBV11-2 | TGTGCCAGCAGCTTAGTAGACGGTCAGCCCCAGCATTTT | CASSLVDGQPQHF
few | TRBJ2-5 | . | TRBV20-1 | TGCAGTGCTAGAGATTTTTCGTCAGGGGTGGAGACCCAGTACTTC | CSARDFSSGVETQYF
few | TRBJ2-2 | . | TRBV5-1 | TGCGCCAGCAGCCGCCCCTCGACAAGGACCTTAGGGAACACCGGGGAGCTGTTTTTT | CASSRPSTRTLGNTGELFF
. | TRBJ2-6 | . | TRBV12-3/TRBV12-4 | TGTGCCAGCAGCCACTCTGGGGCCAACGTCCTGACTTTC | CASSHSGANVLTF
many | TRBJ1-5 | . | TRBV5-6 | TGTGCCAGCAGCTTGGGCGGGCCGCGCAGCGATCAGCCCCAGCATTTT | CASSLGGPRSDQPQHF
. | TRBJ1-3 | . | TRBV20-1 | TGCAGTGCTAGACACAGCTCTGGAAACACCATATATTTT | CSARHSSGNTIYF
. | TRBJ2-3 | TRBD2 | TRBV9 | TGTGCCAGCAATAGCGGGAGACCACAAGATACGCAGTATTTT | CASNSGRPQDTQYF
. | TRBJ2-5 | . | TRBV7-9 | TGTGCCAGCAGCTTAGTGACACAGCAAGAGACCCAGTACTTC | CASSLVTQQETQYF
. | TRBJ2-1 | TRBD1 | TRBV6-1 | TGTGCCAGCAGTCGAAAGGGGGCTGTATCCTACAATGAGCAGTTCTTC | CASSRKGAVSYNEQFF
many | TRBJ2-1 | TRBD2 | TRBV20-1 | TGCAGTGCGCAAAGAGGGACTAGCGGGAACAGCAATGAGCAGTTCTTC | CSAQRGTSGNSNEQFF